The next 21 T cell receptor beta chains were all read from a single sample in a study of brain T cells in children with intractable seizures. Produced via immunoSEQ multiplex PCR; TCRdb's table is partial and in-frame only. The repertoire consists of about 22,000 clones, with roughly 94% occurring once and the leading ten covering approximately 6.5%. Sample: peripheral blood, taken at surgery. All receptors derive from a boy younger than 18 with focal cortical dysplasia and intractable seizures.

The chain employs TRBV6-5 and TRBJ1-5; D is uncertain. Germline loops: CDR1 MNHEY, CDR2 SVGAGI. Trimming took 0 bases from V and 4 from J, leaving 4 bases between them. The CDR3 is 13 amino acids. CDR3: CASSYSKNQPQHF. As DNA, the CDR3 is TGTGCCAGCAGTTACTCGAAGAATCAGCCCCAGCATTTT.

This clone is a singleton in its sample. V and J are TRBV7-9 and TRBJ2-7; D is perhaps TRBD1 (6 bases). CDR1 and CDR2 from the germline V gene are SEHNR and FQNEAQ (reference sequence). The CDR3 length is 12 residues. Between the trimmed V and J ends, which lost 9 bases and 7 bases, there was a span of 16 bases. CDR3 sequence reads: CASEAGVGEQYF. Written as DNA, the CDR3 is TGTGCCAGTGAAGCAGGGGTTGGTGAGCAGTACTTC.

The chain has TRBV3-1 (or the pseudogene TRBV3-2) and TRBJ2-5; a weak D match, TRBD2 (7 bases). CDR1 and CDR2 from the germline V gene are LGHDT and YNNKEL (reference sequence). The CDR3 consists of 15 residues. With 4 bases removed from V and 5 bases from J, the gap between germline ends came to 17 bases. CDR3 DNA: TGTGCCAGCAGCCTGATCTTGGGGGGGCAGGAGACCCAGTACTTC. Translated: CASSLILGGQETQYF.

The chain is built from TRBV5-1 and TRBJ1-1; 7 bases line up with TRBD1. The junction had 2 bases not matched to a gene; V was cut back by 2 bases and J by 1 base. The germline V gene encodes CDR1 SGHRS and CDR2 YFSETQ. The CDR3 spans 14 residues. Here the CDR3 reads CASSLGTANTEAFF. Written as DNA, the CDR3 is TGCGCCAGCAGCTTAGGGACAGCGAACACTGAAGCTTTCTTT.

This clone was detected once. The chain is built from TRBV7-3 and TRBJ2-4, with 8 bases identical to TRBD2. The CDR3 runs 16 residues. The V gene end was trimmed by 2 bases and the J gene end by 4 bases; junction bases not matched to a gene: 7. Germline assignment: CDR1 SGHTA and CDR2 FQGTGA. Written as DNA, the CDR3 is TGTGCCAGCAGCTTAGACGGGGGGGCCGGAAAAAACATTCAGTACTTC. Protein sequence: CASSLDGGAGKNIQYF.

The rearrangement joins TRBV5-1 to TRBJ1-1, with TRBD1 identical over 8 bases. The CDR3 has 13 residues. The germline V gene encodes CDR1 SGHRS and CDR2 YFSETQ. The V and J ends lost 7 bases and 5 bases, in that order; junction bases with no gene match: 7. The CDR3 nucleotides are TGCGCCAGCTCGGACAGGGTAAGGACTGAAGCTTTCTTT. Translating it yields CASSDRVRTEAFF.

The chain has TRBV18 and TRBJ2-2; D is uncertain. There are 13 residues in the CDR3. V lost 2 bases, J lost 3 bases, and 4 bases lay in between. Germline V gene lookup returns CDR1 KGHSH and CDR2 LQKENI. CDR3 in amino acids: CASSPRDTGELFF. In DNA, the CDR3 is TGTGCCAGCTCACCAAGGGACACCGGGGAGCTGTTTTTT.

J is TRBJ1-6 and V is TRBV18; D is possibly TRBD1 (5 bases). This CDR3 comprises 15 residues. CDR1 is KGHSH, CDR2 LQKENI, per germline. The ends were cut back, 0 bases at V and 6 bases at J, with 9 bases in the middle. The CDR3 nucleotides read TGTGCCAGCTCACCACCGCAGGGTCTTAATTCACCCCTCCACTTT. Residues: CASSPPQGLNSPLHF.

The V call is TRBV7-9, the J call TRBJ1-6; 9 nucleotides line up with TRBD1. Per the germline V gene, CDR1 is SEHNR and CDR2 is FQNEAQ (reference sequence). V dropped 3 bases and J dropped 0; count of bases not matched to a gene: 6. This CDR3 is 18 amino acids long. Here the CDR3 reads CASSFDTGGASYNSPLHF. CDR3 in DNA: TGTGCCAGCAGCTTCGACACAGGGGGCGCCTCCTATAATTCACCCCTCCACTTT.

This rearrangement joins TRBV18 to TRBJ2-1, with D maybe TRBD2 (6 bases). The CDR3 is made up of 15 amino acids. V shed 6 bases and J shed 3 bases, with 15 bases lying between them. Germline-derived CDR1 and CDR2 are KGHSH and LQKENI. The CDR3 nucleotides read TGTGCCAGCTCGCGCTCGGGCGGGAACTACAATGAGCAGTTCTTC. This translates into CASSRSGGNYNEQFF.

This chain joins TRBV30 and TRBJ1-3; D not certain. In germline, CDR1 is GTSNPN, CDR2 SVGIG (reference sequence). The CDR3 is 14 residues long. Trimming stripped 2 bases from V and 0 bases from J, with 8 bases between. The CDR3 sequence: CAWSSVYSGNTIYF. The DNA of the CDR3 is TGTGCCTGGAGTTCGGTATACTCTGGAAACACCATATATTTT. Full variable domain (rest looked up from reference TRBV30 and TRBJ1-3): SQTIHQWPATLVQPVGSPLSLECTVEGTSNPNLYWYRQAAGRGLQLLFYSVGIGQISSEVPQNLSASRPQDRQFILSSKKLLLSDSGFYLCAWSSVYSGNTIYFGEGSWLTVV.

The genes are TRBV19 and TRBJ1-2; D ambiguous. The V and J ends lost 0 bases and 4 bases respectively, with 12 bases between them. Germline V gene lookup returns CDR1 LNHDA and CDR2 SQIVND (reference sequence). This CDR3 has 15 residues. Written as DNA, the CDR3 is TGTGCCAGTAGTATAGAGTCGACAACCCTCTATGGCTACACCTTC. Amino acid sequence: CASSIESTTLYGYTF.

The rearrangement joins TRBV29-1 to TRBJ1-3; unclear D gene. With 4 bases removed from V and 0 bases from J, the gap between germline ends came to 7 bases. CDR1 and CDR2 from the germline V gene are SQVTM and ANQGSEA. The CDR3 runs to 13 residues. The CDR3 DNA reads as TGCAGCGTTGGAGCGGACTCTGGAAACACCATATATTTT. This translates into CSVGADSGNTIYF.

The chain recombines TRBV4-1 with TRBJ2-7; a weak D match, TRBD1 (6 bases). V was clipped by 1 base and J by 2 bases, with 12 bases between them. CDR3 length: 15 residues. Germline CDR1 reads MGHRA; CDR2 reads YSYEKL. The CDR3 DNA is TGCGCCAGCAGCCAAGGGGCAGGGGATCCCTACGAGCAGTACGTC. As protein: CASSQGAGDPYEQYV.

The V and J genes are TRBV11-2 and TRBJ1-5, with D unresolved. Deletions cut 1 base from V and 1 base from J, with 2 bases between. CDR3 length equals 13 residues. Per germline, CDR1 SGHAT and CDR2 FQNNGV. CDR3 amino acids: CASSLASNQPQHF. CDR3 DNA: TGTGCCAGCAGCTTAGCGAGCAATCAGCCCCAGCATTTT.

This clone appeared once. The chain uses TRBV6-6 and TRBJ2-5, with 7 bases fitting TRBD1. This CDR3 contains 14 residues. Germline CDR1 and CDR2: MNHNY and SVGAGI (reference sequence). Losses at the gene ends were 8 bases for V and 5 bases for J; bases not matched to a gene: 11. CDR3 residues: CASAQGGAGETQYF. CDR3 DNA sequence: TGTGCCAGCGCTCAAGGGGGCGCAGGCGAGACCCAGTACTTC.

This chain uses TRBV25-1 with TRBJ2-3; 7 nucleotides agree with TRBD2. The J segment lost 3 bases and the V segment lost 2 bases, leaving 5 bases of the junction unmatched. The germline gives CDR1 MGHDK, CDR2 SYGVNS. This CDR3 is 15 amino acids long. The CDR3 DNA follows: TGTGCCAGCAGTGAAATTTTGGGGGGGACAGATACGCAGTATTTT. Translating gives CASSEILGGTDTQYF.

CDR3 nucleotides: TGTGCCAGCAGCCAAGAGGGGACTAGCTGGAATGAGCAGTTCTTC. It specifies CASSQEGTSWNEQFF. The chain carries TRBV4-2 and TRBJ2-1, with TRBD2 matching 9 bases. CDR1 is LGHNA, CDR2 YNFKEQ, per germline. The CDR3 extends over 15 amino acids. Trimming took 0 bases from V and 7 from J; bases not matched to a gene: 4.

About this clone: The sample contains more than one DNA sequence encoding this CDR3. CDR3 protein: CASSLYEQYF. CDR3 nucleotides: TGTGCCAGCAGTCTCTACGAGCAGTACTTC. The chain recombines TRBV12-3 or TRBV12-4 with TRBJ2-7; D remains ambiguous. V gave up 5 bases and J gave up 3 bases, with 2 bases separating them. The CDR3 covers 10 residues.

The rearrangement joins TRBV7-8 to TRBJ2-5; D is perhaps TRBD2 (6 bases). CDR1 and CDR2 from the germline V gene are SGHVS and FQNEAQ. The CDR3 runs 14 residues. V dropped 2 bases and J dropped 5 bases, with 12 bases sitting between them. CDR3 protein: CASSLRGIGETQYF. CDR3 coding DNA: TGTGCCAGCAGCTTACGGGGGATCGGGGAGACCCAGTACTTC.

V gene TRBV6-4 combines with J gene TRBJ2-3; the D gene is possibly TRBD1 (6 bases). V was cut by 5 bases and J by 4 bases, with 16 bases left in between. The germline CDR1 and CDR2 sequences are MRHNA and SNTAGT. The CDR3 is made up of 15 amino acids. The CDR3 loop is CASSPSQGGADTQYF. The CDR3 nucleotides read TGTGCCAGCAGTCCCTCACAGGGTGGGGCAGATACGCAGTATTTT.